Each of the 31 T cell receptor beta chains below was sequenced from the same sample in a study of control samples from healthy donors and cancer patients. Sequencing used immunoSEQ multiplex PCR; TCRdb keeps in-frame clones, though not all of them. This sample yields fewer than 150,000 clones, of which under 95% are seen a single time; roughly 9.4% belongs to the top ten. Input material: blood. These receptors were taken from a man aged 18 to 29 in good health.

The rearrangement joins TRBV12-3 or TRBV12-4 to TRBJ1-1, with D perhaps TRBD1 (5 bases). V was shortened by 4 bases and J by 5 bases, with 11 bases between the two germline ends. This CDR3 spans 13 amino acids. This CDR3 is CASSSQGRTEAFF. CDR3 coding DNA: TGTGCCAGCAGTTCTCAGGGCAGGACTGAAGCTTTCTTT.

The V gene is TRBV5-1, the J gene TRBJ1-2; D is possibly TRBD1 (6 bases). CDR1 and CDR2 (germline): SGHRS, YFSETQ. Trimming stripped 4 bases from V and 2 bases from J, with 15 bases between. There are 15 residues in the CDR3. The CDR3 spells CASSTGGQGNYGYTF. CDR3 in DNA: TGCGCCAGCAGCACGGGGGGCCAGGGGAACTATGGCTACACCTTC.

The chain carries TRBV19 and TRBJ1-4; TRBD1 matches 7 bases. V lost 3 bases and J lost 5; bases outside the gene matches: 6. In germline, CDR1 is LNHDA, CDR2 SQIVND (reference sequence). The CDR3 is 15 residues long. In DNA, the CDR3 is TGTGCCAGTAGTATCGGGACAGTGCCGAATGAAAAACTGTTTTTT. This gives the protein CASSIGTVPNEKLFF.

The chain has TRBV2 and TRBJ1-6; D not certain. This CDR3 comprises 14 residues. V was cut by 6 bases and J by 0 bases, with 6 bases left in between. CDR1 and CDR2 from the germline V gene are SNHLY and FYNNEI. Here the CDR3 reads CASRQSSYNSPLHF. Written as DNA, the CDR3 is TGTGCCAGCAGGCAGAGCTCCTATAATTCACCCCTCCACTTT.

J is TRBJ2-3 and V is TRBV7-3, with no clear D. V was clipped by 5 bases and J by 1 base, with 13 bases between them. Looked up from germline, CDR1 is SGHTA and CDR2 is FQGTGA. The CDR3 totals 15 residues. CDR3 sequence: CASSLLSRRTDTQYF. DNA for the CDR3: TGTGCCAGCAGCCTCCTTTCAAGGCGCACAGATACGCAGTATTTT.

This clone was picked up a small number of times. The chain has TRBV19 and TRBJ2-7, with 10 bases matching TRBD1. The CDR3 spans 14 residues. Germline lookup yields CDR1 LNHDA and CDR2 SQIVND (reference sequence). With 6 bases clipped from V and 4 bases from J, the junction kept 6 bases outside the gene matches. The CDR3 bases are TGTGCCAGTAGACTGACAGGGGGCGGTTACGAGCAGTACTTC. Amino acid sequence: CASRLTGGGYEQYF.

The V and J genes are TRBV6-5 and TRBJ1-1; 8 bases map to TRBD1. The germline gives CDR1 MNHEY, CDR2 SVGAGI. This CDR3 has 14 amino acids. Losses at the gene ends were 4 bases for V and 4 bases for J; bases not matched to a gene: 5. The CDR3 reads CASSLRQGSTEAFF. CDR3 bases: TGTGCCAGCAGTTTACGACAGGGGAGCACTGAAGCTTTCTTT.

The CDR3 spells CASSLHRGLDLANYGYTF. The CDR3 DNA is TGTGCCAGCAGCTTGCACCGGGGGCTCGACTTAGCTAACTATGGCTACACCTTC. The chain recombines TRBV5-5 with TRBJ1-2; D is perhaps TRBD1 (6 bases). The germline V gene has CDR1 SGHKS and CDR2 YYEKEE (reference sequence). The length of the CDR3 is 18 residues. The V end lost 1 base, the J end lost 0 bases, and 19 bases lay between the germline ends.

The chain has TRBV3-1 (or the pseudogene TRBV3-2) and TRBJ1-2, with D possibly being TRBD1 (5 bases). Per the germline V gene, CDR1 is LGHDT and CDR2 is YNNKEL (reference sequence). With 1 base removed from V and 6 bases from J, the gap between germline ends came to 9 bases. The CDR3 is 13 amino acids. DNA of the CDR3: TGTGCCAGCAGCCAAGTGACGGGGGATGGCTACACCTTC. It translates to CASSQVTGDGYTF.

The CDR3 DNA reads as TGTGCCAGCAGCCAAGGATCCAATAATGAAAAACTGTTTTTT. It encodes CASSQGSNNEKLFF. This sequence joins TRBV4-2 and TRBJ1-4; D is unresolved. V lost 1 base to trimming and J lost 4 bases, with 7 bases between them. The CDR3 is 14 amino acids. Germline lookup yields CDR1 LGHNA and CDR2 YNFKEQ.

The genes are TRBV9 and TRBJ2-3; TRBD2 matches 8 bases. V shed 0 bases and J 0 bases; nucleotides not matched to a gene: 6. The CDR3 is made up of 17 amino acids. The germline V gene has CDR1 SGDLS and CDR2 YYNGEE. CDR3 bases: TGTGCCAGCAGCGTAGCACGGGGGGGCCTGAGCACAGATACGCAGTATTTT. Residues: CASSVARGGLSTDTQYF.

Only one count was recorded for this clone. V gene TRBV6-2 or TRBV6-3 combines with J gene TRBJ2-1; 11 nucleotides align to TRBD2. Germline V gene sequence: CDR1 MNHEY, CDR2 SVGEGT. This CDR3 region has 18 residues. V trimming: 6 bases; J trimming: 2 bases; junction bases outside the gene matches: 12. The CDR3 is CASSRGGLAGPTYNEQFF. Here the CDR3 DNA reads TGTGCCAGCAGCCGAGGCGGACTAGCGGGCCCCACCTACAATGAGCAGTTCTTC.

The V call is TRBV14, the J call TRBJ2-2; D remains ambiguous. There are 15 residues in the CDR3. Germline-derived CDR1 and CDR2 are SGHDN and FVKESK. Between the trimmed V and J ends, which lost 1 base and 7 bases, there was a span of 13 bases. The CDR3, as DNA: TGTGCCAGCAGCCAAGGGTACAAGTTAAACGGGGAGCTGTTTTTT. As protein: CASSQGYKLNGELFF.

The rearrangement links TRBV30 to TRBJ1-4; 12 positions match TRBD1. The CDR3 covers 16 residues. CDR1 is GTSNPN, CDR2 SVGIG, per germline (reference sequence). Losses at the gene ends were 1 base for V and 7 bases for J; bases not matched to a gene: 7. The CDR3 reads CAWSGGQGADGEKLFF. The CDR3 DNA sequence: TGTGCCTGGAGTGGGGGACAGGGGGCGGACGGTGAAAAACTGTTTTTT.

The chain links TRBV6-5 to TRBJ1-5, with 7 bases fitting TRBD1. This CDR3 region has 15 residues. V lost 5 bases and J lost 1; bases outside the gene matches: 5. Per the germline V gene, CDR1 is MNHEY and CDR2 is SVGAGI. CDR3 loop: CASSNLRGSNQPQHF. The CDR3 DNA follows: TGTGCCAGCAGTAACCTCAGGGGGAGCAATCAGCCCCAGCATTTT.

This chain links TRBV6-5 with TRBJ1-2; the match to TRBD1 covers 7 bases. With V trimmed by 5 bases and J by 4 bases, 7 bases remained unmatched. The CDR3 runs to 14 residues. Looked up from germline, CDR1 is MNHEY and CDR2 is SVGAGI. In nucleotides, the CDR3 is TGTGCCAGCAGTATAGACAGGGAGTCCTATGGCTACACCTTC. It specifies CASSIDRESYGYTF.

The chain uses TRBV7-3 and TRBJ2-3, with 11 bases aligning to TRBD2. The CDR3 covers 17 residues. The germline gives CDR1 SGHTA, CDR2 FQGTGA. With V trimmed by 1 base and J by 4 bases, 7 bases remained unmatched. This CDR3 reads CASSLSLTSGGSDTQYF. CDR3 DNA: TGTGCCAGCAGCTTAAGTTTAACTAGCGGGGGTTCAGATACGCAGTATTTT. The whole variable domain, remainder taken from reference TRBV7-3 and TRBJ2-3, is GAGVSQTPSNKVTEKGKYVELRCDPISGHTALYWYRQSLGQGPEFLIYFQGTGAADDSGLPNDRFFAVRPEGSVSTLKIQRTERGDSAVYLCASSLSLTSGGSDTQYFGPGTRLTVL.

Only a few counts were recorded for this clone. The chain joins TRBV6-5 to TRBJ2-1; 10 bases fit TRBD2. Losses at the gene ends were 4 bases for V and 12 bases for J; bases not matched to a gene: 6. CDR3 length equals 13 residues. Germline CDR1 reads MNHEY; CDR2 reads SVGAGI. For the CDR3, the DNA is TGTGCCAGCAGTTCGCGACTAGCGGGTGGGCAGTTCTTC. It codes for CASSSRLAGGQFF.

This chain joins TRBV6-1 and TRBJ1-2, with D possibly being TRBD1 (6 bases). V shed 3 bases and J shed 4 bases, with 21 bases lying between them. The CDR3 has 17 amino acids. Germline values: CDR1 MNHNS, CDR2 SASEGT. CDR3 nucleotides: TGTGCCAGCAGTGAGGCCCGGACAGCCCCATTCTCCTATGGCTACACCTTC. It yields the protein CASSEARTAPFSYGYTF.

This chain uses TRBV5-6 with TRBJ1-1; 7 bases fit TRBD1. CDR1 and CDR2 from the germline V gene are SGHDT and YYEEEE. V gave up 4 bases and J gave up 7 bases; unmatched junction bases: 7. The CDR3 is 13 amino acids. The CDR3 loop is CASSAPGQLEAFF. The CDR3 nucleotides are TGTGCCAGCAGCGCCCCGGGACAGCTTGAAGCTTTCTTT.

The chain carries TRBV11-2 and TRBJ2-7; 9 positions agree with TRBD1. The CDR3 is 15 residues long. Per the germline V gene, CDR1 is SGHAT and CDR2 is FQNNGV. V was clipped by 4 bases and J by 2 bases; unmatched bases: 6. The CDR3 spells CASSSGQGSPYEQYF. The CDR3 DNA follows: TGTGCCAGCAGCTCAGGACAGGGGAGTCCCTACGAGCAGTACTTC.

This chain's CDR3 is CASSLLGGLGPGYTF. DNA of the CDR3: TGTGCCAGCAGTTTATTGGGGGGGTTGGGACCGGGCTACACCTTC. The gene calls are TRBV27 and TRBJ1-2; a possible D gene is TRBD1 (5 bases). V was clipped by 1 base and J by 8 bases, with 17 bases between them. Germline V gene lookup returns CDR1 MNHEY and CDR2 SMNVEV (reference sequence). CDR3 length: 15 amino acids.

In DNA, the CDR3 is TGTGCCAGCAGTCCCCGGACAGGGGTAGCCGGGGAGCTGTTTTTT. Protein sequence: CASSPRTGVAGELFF. The rearrangement uses TRBV6-5 and TRBJ2-2, with 9 bases lining up with TRBD1. Germline CDR1 MNHEY, CDR2 SVGAGI. The CDR3 totals 15 residues. Trimming at V came to 5 bases and at J to 6 bases, leaving 7 bases not matched to a gene.

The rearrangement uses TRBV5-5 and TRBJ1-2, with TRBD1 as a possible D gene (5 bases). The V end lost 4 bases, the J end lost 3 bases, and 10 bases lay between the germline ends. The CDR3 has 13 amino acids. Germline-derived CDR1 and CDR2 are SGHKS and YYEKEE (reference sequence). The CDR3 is CASSPGADYGYTF. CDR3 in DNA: TGTGCCAGCAGCCCCGGGGCAGACTATGGCTACACCTTC.

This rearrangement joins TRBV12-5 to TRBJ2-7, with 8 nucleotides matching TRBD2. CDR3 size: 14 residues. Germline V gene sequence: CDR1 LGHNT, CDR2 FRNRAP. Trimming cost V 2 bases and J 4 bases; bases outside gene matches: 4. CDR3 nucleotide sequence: TGTGCTAGTGGTTTGAGACTAGCGCCTTACGAGCAGTACTTC. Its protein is CASGLRLAPYEQYF. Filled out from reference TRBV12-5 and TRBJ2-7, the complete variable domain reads DARVTQTPRHKVTEMGQEVTMRCQPILGHNTVFWYRQTMMQGLELLAYFRNRAPLDDSGMPKDRFSAEMPDATLATLKIQPSEPRDSAVYFCASGLRLAPYEQYFGPGTRLTVT.

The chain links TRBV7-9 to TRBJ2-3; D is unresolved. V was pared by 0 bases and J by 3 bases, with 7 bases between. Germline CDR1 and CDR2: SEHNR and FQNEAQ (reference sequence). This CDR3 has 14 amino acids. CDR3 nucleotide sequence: TGTGCCAGCAGCTTAGCTGGATATACAGATACGCAGTATTTT. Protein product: CASSLAGYTDTQYF.

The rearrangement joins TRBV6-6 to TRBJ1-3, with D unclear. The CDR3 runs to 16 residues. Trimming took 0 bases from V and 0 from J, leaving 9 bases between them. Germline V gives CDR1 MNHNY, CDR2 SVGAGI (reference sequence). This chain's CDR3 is CASSYSPRDSGNTIYF. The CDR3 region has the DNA TGTGCCAGCAGTTACTCGCCGCGGGACTCTGGAAACACCATATATTTT.

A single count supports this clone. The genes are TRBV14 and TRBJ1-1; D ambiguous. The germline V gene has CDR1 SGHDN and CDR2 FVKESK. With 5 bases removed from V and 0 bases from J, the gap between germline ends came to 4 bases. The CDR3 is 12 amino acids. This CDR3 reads CASSEMNTEAFF. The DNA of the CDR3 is TGTGCCAGCAGCGAGATGAACACTGAAGCTTTCTTT.

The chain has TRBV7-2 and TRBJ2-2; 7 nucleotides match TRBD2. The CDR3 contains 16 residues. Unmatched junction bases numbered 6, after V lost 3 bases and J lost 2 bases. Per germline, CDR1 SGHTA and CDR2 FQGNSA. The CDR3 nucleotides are TGTGCCAGCAGCTTCTTCGCGGGGGTAAACACCGGGGAGCTGTTTTTT. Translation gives CASSFFAGVNTGELFF.

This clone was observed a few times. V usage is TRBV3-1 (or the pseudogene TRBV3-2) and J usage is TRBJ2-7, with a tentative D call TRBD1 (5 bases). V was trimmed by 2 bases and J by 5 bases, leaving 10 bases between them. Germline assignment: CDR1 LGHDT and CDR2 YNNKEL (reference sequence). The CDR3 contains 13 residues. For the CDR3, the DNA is TGTGCCAGCAGCCAACGGCAGGGCGACGAGCAGTACTTC. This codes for CASSQRQGDEQYF.

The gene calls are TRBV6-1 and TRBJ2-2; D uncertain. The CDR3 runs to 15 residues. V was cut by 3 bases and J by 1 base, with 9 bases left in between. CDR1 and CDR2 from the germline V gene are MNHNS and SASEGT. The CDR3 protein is CASSDGRRNTGELFF. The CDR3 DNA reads TGTGCCAGCAGTGATGGTAGGCGGAACACCGGGGAGCTGTTTTTT.